These 7 T cell receptor beta chains were sequenced from one sample in a study of blood T cell repertoires in COVID-19. The assay was immunoSEQ multiplex PCR, and TCRdb's table has in-frame clones only and misses some. The repertoire holds approximately 99,000 clones, with over 75% as singletons. Sequences were obtained from peripheral blood. These receptors were collected from a human donor in a cohort sampled during active COVID-19.

This chain joins TRBV9 and TRBJ2-7, with D uncertain. The germline V gene encodes CDR1 SGDLS and CDR2 YYNGEE. This CDR3 has 12 amino acids. The V end lost 0 bases, the J end lost 6 bases, and 7 bases lay between the germline ends. CDR3 region: CASSVGAGEQYF. As DNA, the CDR3 is TGTGCCAGCAGCGTAGGAGCTGGCGAGCAGTACTTC. Full variable domain (missing parts from reference TRBV9 and TRBJ2-7): DSGVTQTPKHLITATGQRVTLRCSPRSGDLSVYWYQQSLDQGLQFLIQYYNGEERAKGNILERFSAQQFPDLHSELNLSSLELGDSALYFCASSVGAGEQYFGPGTRLTVT.

The chain carries TRBV7-9 and TRBJ2-7; 8 bases are a match to TRBD2. The length of the CDR3 is 16 residues. Germline CDR1 SEHNR, CDR2 FQNEAQ (reference sequence). The V segment lost 5 bases and the J segment 3 bases; nucleotides outside the gene matches: 12. This CDR3 is CASSRLDGGADYEQYF. The DNA for the CDR3 is TGTGCCAGCAGCCGACTGGACGGGGGGGCGGACTACGAGCAGTACTTC.

The chain carries TRBV3-1 (or the pseudogene TRBV3-2) and TRBJ1-1; 7 bases fit TRBD1. From germline, CDR1 is LGHDT and CDR2 YNNKEL (reference sequence). CDR3 length: 12 residues. V lost 3 bases to trimming and J lost 11 bases; unmatched junction nucleotides: 6. Written as DNA, the CDR3 is TGTGCCAGCAGCCAGGGGACAGCCGTCGCTTTCTTT. Amino acids: CASSQGTAVAFF.

The J gene is TRBJ1-6, the V gene TRBV13; D is possibly TRBD1 (5 bases). CDR1 PRHDT and CDR2 FYEKMQ come from the germline V gene (reference sequence). The CDR3 runs 15 residues. V gave up 1 base and J gave up 7 bases, with 11 bases separating them. As DNA, the CDR3 is TGTGCCAGCAGCTTAGACGGGGAGGGGAATTCACCCCTCCACTTT. It encodes CASSLDGEGNSPLHF. Full variable domain (missing parts from reference TRBV13 and TRBJ1-6): AAGVIQSPRHLIKEKRETATLKCYPIPRHDTVYWYQQGPGQDPQFLISFYEKMQSDKGSIPDRFSAQQFSDYHSELNMSSLELGDSALYFCASSLDGEGNSPLHFGNGTRLTVT.

Details on this clone: Germline is not matched at one junction end, which may reflect a read error. V is TRBV5-5 and J is TRBJ1-2; a weak D match, TRBD1 (5 bases). The CDR3 has 11 amino acids. Germline V CDR1 and CDR2: SGHKS, YYEKEE (reference sequence). CDR3 in DNA: TGTGCCAGCAGCTTGCCTCGGAGGGGAGCCTTC. Translating it yields CASSLPRRGAF.

The chain carries TRBV28 and TRBJ2-5; D is unclear. Germline V lookup: CDR1 MDHEN, CDR2 SYDVKM. Trimming removed 3 bases at V and 1 base at J, with 6 bases between. The CDR3 has 13 residues. The CDR3 nucleotides are TGTGCCAGCAGTTTTCGCAGCCAAGAGACCCAGTACTTC. Residues: CASSFRSQETQYF. Full variable domain (remainder filled in from reference TRBV28 and TRBJ2-5): DVKVTQSSRYLVKRTGEKVFLECVQDMDHENMFWYRQDPGLGLRLIYFSYDVKMKEKGDIPEGYSVSREKKERFSLILESASTNQTSMYLCASSFRSQETQYFGPGTRLLVL.

This chain connects TRBV11-2 to TRBJ2-7; 11 bases fit TRBD1. The V and J ends lost 5 bases and 2 bases, in that order; junction bases with no gene match: 11. Looked up from germline, CDR1 is SGHAT and CDR2 is FQNNGV. The CDR3 runs to 17 residues. DNA of the CDR3: TGTGCCAGCAGCCCCCAAGCCGGGACAGGGGGTGCCTACGAGCAGTACTTC. Translation gives CASSPQAGTGGAYEQYF.